These T cell receptor beta chains were read from a single sample in a study of blood T cells in healthy people across ages. TCRdb processed the 5' RACE reads anew with MiXCR; each CDR3 protein has one entry. The repertoire holds 700,000 to 1,000,000 distinct CDR3 sequences, with 40% to 50% as singletons. What was sequenced was blood. The receptors originated from a man between 60 and 75 years old in good health. The conserved cysteine and the conserved F or W are not part of the CDR3 here. Each record gives: V gene, J gene, CDR3 protein.

V: TRBV6-5
J: TRBJ1-1
CDR3: ASSYPWDTEAF

V: TRBV12-3/TRBV12-4
J: TRBJ1-6
CDR3: ASRLEWGQGSSPLH

V: TRBV20-1
J: TRBJ2-7
CDR3: SARGRTGPYEQY

V: TRBV6-6
J: TRBJ1-1
CDR3: ASSYWDQGTEAF

V: TRBV7-2
J: TRBJ2-7
CDR3: ASSTGQGTPYEQY

V: TRBV7-2
J: TRBJ2-5
CDR3: ASSSGGPQETQY

V: TRBV9
J: TRBJ1-5
CDR3: ASGVGAGDQPQH

V: TRBV7-9
J: TRBJ2-1
CDR3: ASSLGTGISNEQF

V: TRBV5-1
J: TRBJ2-3
CDR3: ASSLESGLLGDTQY

V: TRBV6-1
J: TRBJ1-5
CDR3: ASRDYLGNQPQH

V: TRBV6-1
J: TRBJ2-3
CDR3: ASMAGARTDTQY